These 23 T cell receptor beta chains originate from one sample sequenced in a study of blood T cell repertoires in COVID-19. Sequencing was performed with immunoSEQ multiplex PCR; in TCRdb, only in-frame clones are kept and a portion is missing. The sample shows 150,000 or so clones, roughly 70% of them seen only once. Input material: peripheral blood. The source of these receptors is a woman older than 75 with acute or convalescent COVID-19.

This CDR3 is CATSGWGQGFSEQFF. The CDR3 bases are TGTGCCACCAGTGGTTGGGGACAGGGCTTCAGTGAGCAGTTCTTC. This chain links TRBV24-1 with TRBJ2-1, with TRBD1 matching 9 bases. Germline V lookup: CDR1 KGHDR, CDR2 SFDVKD. The CDR3 covers 15 residues. The trim removed 5 bases at V and 9 bases at J, leaving 10 bases unmatched.

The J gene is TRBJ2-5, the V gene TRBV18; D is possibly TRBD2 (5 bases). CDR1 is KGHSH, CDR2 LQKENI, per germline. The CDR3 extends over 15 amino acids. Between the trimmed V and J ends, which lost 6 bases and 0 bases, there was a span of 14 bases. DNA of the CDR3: TGTGCCAGCTCGCGGAGTAGCGAACACCAAGAGACCCAGTACTTC. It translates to CASSRSSEHQETQYF. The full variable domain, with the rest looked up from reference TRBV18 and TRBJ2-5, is NAGVMQNPRHLVRRRGQEARLRCSPMKGHSHVYWYRQLPEEGLKFMVYLQKENIIDESGMPKERFSAEFPKEGPSILRIQQVVRGDSAAYFCASSRSSEHQETQYFGPGTRLLVL.

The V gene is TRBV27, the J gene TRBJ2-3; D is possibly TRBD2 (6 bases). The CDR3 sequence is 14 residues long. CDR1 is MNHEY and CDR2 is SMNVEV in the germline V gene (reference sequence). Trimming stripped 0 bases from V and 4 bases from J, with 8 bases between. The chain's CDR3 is CASSLSTSPDTQYF. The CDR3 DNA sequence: TGTGCCAGCAGTTTATCGACTAGTCCAGATACGCAGTATTTT.

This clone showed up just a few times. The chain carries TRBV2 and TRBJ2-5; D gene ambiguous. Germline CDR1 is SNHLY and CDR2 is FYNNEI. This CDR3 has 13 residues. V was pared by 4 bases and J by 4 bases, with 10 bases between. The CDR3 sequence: CASSVNSLETQYF. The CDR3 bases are TGTGCCAGCAGTGTTAACAGCCTAGAGACCCAGTACTTC.

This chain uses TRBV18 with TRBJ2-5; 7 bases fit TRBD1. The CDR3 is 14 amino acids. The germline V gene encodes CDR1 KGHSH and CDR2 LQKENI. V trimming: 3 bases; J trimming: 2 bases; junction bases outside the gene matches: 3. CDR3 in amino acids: CASSPRQGQETQYF. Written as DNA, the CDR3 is TGTGCCAGCTCACCTCGACAGGGACAAGAGACCCAGTACTTC.

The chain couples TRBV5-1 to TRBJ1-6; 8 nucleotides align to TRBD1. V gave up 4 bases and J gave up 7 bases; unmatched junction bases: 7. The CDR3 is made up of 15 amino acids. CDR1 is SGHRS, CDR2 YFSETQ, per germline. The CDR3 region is CASSLDGQGNSPLHF. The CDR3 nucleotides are TGCGCCAGCAGCCTGGATGGACAGGGAAATTCACCCCTCCACTTT.

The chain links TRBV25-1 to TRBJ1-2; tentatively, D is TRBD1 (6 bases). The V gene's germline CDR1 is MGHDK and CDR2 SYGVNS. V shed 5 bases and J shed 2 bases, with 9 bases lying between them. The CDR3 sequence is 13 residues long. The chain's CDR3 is CASSIDRNYGYTF. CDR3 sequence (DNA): TGTGCCAGCAGTATCGACAGGAACTATGGCTACACCTTC.

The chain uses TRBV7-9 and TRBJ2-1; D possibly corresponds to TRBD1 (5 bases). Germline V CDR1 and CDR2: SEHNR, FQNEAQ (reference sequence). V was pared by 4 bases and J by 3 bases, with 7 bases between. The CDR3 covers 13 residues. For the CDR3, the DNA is TGTGCCAGCAGCTCCACAGGCTACAATGAGCAGTTCTTC. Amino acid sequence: CASSSTGYNEQFF.

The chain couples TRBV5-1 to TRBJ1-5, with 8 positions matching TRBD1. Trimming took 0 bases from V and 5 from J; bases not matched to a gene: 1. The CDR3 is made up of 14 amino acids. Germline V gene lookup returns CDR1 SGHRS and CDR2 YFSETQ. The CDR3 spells CASSLGTGYQPQHF. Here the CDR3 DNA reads TGCGCCAGCAGCTTGGGGACAGGGTATCAGCCCCAGCATTTT.

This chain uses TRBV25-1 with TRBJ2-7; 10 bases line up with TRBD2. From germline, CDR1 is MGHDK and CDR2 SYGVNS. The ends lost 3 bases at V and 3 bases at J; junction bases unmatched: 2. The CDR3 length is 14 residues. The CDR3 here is CASSETSGHYEQYF. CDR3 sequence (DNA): TGTGCCAGCAGTGAGACTAGCGGGCACTACGAGCAGTACTTC.

CDR3 region: CASSPNSLTGNTIYF. CDR3 DNA: TGTGCCAGCAGTCCCAACTCCCTTACGGGAAACACCATATATTTT. The chain employs TRBV27 and TRBJ1-3; D is unresolved. The CDR3 has 15 residues. CDR1 MNHEY and CDR2 SMNVEV come from the germline V gene (reference sequence). V shed 5 bases and J shed 4 bases, with 15 bases lying between them.

CDR3 in DNA: TGTGCCAGCAGCTTAGCCCAACGAGCGTACCAAGAGACCCAGTACTTC. This sequence encodes CASSLAQRAYQETQYF. The chain couples TRBV11-3 to TRBJ2-5; D not resolved. V lost 1 base, J lost 0 bases, and 12 bases lay in between. Germline loops: CDR1 SGHNT, CDR2 YENEEA. The CDR3 spans 16 residues.

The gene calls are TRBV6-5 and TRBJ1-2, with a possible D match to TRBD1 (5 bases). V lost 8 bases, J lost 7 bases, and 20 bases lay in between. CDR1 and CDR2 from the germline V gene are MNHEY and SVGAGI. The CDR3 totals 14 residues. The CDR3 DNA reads TGTGCCAGCTCGACTAGGCGGGGGGAAATTGGCTACACCTTC. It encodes CASSTRRGEIGYTF.

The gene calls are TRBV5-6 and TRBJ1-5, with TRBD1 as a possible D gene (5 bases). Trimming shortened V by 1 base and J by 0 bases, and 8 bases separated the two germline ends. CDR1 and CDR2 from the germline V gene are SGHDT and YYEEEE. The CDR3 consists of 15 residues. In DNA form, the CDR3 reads TGTGCCAGCAGCTTGCGCGGGGGTAGCAATCAGCCCCAGCATTTT. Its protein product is CASSLRGGSNQPQHF.

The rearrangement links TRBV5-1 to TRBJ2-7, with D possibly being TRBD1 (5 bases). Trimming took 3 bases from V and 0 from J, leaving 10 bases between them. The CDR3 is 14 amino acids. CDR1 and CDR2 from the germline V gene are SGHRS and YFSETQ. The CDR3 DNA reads TGCGCCAGCAGCTCGGACATAGCCTCCTACGAGCAGTACTTC. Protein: CASSSDIASYEQYF.

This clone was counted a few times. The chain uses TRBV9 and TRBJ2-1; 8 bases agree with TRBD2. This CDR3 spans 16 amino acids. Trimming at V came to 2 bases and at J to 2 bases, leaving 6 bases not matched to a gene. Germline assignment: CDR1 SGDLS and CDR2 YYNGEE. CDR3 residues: CASSVERLAPYNEQFF. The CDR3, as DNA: TGTGCCAGCAGCGTCGAAAGACTAGCGCCCTACAATGAGCAGTTCTTC.

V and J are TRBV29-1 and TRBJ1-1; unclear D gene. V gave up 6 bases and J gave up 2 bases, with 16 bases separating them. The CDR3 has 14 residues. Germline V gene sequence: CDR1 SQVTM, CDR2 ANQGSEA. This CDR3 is CSVRADTQNTEAFF. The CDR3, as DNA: TGCAGCGTACGCGCGGATACACAAAACACTGAAGCTTTCTTT.

CDR3 in amino acids: CASSPEQQETQYF. CDR3 bases: TGTGCCAGCTCACCGGAGCAGCAAGAGACCCAGTACTTC. V gene TRBV18 combines with J gene TRBJ2-5, with D hard to call. The germline gives CDR1 KGHSH, CDR2 LQKENI. The CDR3 sequence is 13 residues long. V lost 3 bases and J 2 bases, leaving 7 bases between the germline ends.

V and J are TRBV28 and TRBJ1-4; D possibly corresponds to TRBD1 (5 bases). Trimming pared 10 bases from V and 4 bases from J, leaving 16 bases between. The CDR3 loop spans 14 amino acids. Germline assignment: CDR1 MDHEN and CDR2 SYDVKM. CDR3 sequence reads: CAIRQPPDNEKLFF. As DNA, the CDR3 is TGTGCCATCAGACAGCCCCCAGATAATGAAAAACTGTTTTTT.

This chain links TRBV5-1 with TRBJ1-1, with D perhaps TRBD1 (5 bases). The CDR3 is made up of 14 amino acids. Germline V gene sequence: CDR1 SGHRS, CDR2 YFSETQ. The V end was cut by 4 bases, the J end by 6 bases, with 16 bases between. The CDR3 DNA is TGCGCCAGCAGCCCGACGGGGGAGGTTGCTGAAGCTTTCTTT. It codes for CASSPTGEVAEAFF.

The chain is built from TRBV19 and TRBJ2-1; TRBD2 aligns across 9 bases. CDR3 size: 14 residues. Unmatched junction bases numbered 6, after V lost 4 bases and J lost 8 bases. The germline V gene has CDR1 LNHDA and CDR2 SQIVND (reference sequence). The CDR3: CASSKPSGIDEQFF. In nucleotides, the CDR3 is TGTGCCAGTAGTAAACCTAGCGGGATCGATGAGCAGTTCTTC.

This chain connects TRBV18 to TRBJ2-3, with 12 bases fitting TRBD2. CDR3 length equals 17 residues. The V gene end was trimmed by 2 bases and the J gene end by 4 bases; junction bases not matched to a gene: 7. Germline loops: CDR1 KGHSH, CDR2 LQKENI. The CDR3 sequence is CASSPTASGRAADTQYF. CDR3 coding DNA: TGTGCCAGCTCACCAACTGCTAGCGGGAGGGCTGCAGATACGCAGTATTTT.

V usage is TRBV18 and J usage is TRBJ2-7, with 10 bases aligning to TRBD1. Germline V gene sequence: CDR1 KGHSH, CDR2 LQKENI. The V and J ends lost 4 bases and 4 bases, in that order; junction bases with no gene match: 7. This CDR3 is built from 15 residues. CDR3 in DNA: TGTGCCAGCTCACTTGGGACAGGGGAGATATACGAGCAGTACTTC. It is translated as CASSLGTGEIYEQYF.